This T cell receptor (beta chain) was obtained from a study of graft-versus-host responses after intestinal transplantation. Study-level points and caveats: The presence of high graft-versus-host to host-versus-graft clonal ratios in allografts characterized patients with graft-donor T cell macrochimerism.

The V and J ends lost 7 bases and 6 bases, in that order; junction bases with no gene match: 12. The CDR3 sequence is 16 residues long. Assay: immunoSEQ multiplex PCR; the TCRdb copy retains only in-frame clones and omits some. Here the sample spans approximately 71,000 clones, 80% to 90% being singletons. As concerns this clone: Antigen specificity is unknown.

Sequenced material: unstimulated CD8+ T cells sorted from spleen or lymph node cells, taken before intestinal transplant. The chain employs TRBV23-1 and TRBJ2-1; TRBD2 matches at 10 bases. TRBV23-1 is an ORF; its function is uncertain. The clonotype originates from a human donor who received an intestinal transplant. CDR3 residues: CASTSSLAGVCNEQFF. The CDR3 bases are TGCGCCAGCACGTCCTCGCTAGCGGGAGTTTGCAATGAGCAGTTCTTC.